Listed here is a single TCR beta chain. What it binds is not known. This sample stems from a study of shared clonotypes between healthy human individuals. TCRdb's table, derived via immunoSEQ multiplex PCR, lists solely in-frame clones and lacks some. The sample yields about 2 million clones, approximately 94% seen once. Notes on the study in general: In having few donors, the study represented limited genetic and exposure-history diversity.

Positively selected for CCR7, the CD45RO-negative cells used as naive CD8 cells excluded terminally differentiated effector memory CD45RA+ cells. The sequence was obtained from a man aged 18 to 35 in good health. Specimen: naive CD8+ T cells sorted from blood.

Here the CDR3 reads CASSLVPGGELFF. Written as DNA, the CDR3 is TGTGCCAGCAGCCTAGTCCCGGGCGGGGAGCTGTTTTTT. This chain joins TRBV11-2 and TRBJ2-2; no firm D call. The CDR3 spans 13 residues. V lost 5 bases, J lost 7 bases, and 11 bases lay in between. Looked up from germline, CDR1 is SGHAT and CDR2 is FQNNGV.